This section outlines one TCR beta chain sequence together with its context. This record comes from a study of blood T cell repertoires in COVID-19. Data came from immunoSEQ multiplex PCR; TCRdb stores just in-frame clones and leaves some out. The repertoire holds hundreds of thousands of clones, with around 82% as singletons. The CDR3 consists of 18 residues. Germline V gives CDR1 LGHNA, CDR2 YSLEER. V lost 0 bases to trimming and J lost 2 bases; unmatched junction nucleotides: 10. This TCR came from a woman between 50 and 59 years old who had recovered from COVID-19. The rearrangement links TRBV4-3 to TRBJ2-3, with TRBD2 matching over 8 bases. Sequenced sample: peripheral blood. DNA for the CDR3: TGCGCCAGCAGCCAAGATCTTTTGGCTAGCGGGTACACAGATACGCAGTATTTT. It translates to CASSQDLLASGYTDTQYF.